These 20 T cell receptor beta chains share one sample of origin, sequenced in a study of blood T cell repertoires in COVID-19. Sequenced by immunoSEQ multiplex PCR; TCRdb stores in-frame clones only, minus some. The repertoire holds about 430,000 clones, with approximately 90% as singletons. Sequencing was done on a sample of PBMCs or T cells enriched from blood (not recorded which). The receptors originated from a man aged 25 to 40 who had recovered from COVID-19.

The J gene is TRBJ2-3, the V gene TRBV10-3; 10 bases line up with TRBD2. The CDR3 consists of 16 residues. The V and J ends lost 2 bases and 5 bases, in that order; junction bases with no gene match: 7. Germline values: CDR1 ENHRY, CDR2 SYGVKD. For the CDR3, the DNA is TGTGCCATCAGTGAGCGGCTAGCGGGAGTTGTAGATACGCAGTATTTT. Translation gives CAISERLAGVVDTQYF.

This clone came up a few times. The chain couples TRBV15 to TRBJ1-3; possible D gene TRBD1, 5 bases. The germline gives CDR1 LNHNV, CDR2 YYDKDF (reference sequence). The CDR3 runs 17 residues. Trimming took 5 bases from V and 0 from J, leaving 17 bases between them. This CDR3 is CATSGRGLLGSGNTIYF. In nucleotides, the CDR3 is TGTGCCACCAGCGGTCGGGGACTCCTAGGCTCTGGAAACACCATATATTTT.

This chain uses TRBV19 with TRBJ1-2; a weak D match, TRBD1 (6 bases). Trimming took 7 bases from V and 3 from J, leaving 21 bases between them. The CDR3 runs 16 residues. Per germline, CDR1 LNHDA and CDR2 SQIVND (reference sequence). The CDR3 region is CASIGGQSPGDYGYTF. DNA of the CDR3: TGTGCCAGTATCGGAGGACAGTCACCCGGGGACTATGGCTACACCTTC. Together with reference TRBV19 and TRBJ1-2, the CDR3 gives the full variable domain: DGGITQSPKYLFRKEGQNVTLSCEQNLNHDAMYWYRQDPGQGLRLIYYSQIVNDFQKGDIAEGYSVSREKKESFPLTVTSAQKNPTAFYLCASIGGQSPGDYGYTFGSGTRLTVV.

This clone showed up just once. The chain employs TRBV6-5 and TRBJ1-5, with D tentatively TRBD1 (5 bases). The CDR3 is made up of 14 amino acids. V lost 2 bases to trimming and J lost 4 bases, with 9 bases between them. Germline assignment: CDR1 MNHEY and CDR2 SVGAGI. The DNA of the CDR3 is TGTGCCAGCAGTTACATCAGGGTAAATCAGCCCCAGCATTTT. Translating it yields CASSYIRVNQPQHF.

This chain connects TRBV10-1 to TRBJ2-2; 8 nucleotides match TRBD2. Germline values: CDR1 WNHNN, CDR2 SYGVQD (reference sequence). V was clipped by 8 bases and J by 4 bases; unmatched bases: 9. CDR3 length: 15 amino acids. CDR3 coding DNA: TGCGCCAGCCGCGGGGGGCAAGGGACCACCGGGGAGCTGTTTTTT. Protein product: CASRGGQGTTGELFF.

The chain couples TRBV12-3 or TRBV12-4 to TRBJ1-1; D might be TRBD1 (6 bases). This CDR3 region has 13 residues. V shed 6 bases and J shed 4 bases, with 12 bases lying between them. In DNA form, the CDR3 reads TGTGCCAGCAGGGAAGGGGGTGGCACTGAAGCTTTCTTT. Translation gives CASREGGGTEAFF.

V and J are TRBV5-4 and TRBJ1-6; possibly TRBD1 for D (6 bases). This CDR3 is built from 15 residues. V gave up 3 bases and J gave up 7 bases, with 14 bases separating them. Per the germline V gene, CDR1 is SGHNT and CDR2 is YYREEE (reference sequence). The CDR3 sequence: CASSSNTGYNSPLHF. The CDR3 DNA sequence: TGTGCCAGCAGCTCAAACACAGGGTACAATTCACCCCTCCACTTT. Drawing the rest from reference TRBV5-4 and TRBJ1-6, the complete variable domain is ETGVTQSPTHLIKTRGQQVTLRCSSQSGHNTVSWYQQALGQGPQFIFQYYREEENGRGNFPPRFSGLQFPNYSSELNVNALELDDSALYLCASSSNTGYNSPLHFGNGTRLTVT.

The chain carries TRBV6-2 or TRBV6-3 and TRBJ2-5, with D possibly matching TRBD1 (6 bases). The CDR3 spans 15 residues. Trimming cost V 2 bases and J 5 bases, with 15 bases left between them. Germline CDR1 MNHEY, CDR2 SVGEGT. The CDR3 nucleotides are TGTGCCAGCAGTTACACTCCAGGGGTCGGTGAGACCCAGTACTTC. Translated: CASSYTPGVGETQYF.

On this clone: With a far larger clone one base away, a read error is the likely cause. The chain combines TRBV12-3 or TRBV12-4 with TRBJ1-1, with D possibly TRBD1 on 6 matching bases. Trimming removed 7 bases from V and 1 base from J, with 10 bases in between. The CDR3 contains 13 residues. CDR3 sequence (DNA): TGTGCCAGCACCCAACAGGGGAACACTGAAGCTTTCTTT. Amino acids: CASTQQGNTEAFF.

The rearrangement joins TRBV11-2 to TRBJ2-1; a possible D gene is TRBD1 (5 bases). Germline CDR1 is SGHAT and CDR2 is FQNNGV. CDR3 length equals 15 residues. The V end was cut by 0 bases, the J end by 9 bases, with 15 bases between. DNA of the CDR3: TGTGCCAGCAGCTTAGACTGGGCAGGGTTGGGTGAGCAGTTCTTC. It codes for CASSLDWAGLGEQFF.

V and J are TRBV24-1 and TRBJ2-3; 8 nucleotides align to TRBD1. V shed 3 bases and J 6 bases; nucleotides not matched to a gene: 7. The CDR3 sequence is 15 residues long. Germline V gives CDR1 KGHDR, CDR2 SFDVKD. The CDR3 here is CATSDPDREEDTQYF. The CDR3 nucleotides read TGTGCCACCAGTGATCCGGACAGGGAGGAGGATACGCAGTATTTT.

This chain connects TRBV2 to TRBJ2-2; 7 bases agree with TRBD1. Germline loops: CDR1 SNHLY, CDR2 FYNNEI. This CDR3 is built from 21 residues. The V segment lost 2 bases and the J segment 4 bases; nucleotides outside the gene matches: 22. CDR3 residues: CASSEKYFQIRQGVGTGELFF. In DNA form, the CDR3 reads TGTGCCAGCAGTGAAAAATACTTCCAAATTCGACAGGGAGTGGGCACCGGGGAGCTGTTTTTT.

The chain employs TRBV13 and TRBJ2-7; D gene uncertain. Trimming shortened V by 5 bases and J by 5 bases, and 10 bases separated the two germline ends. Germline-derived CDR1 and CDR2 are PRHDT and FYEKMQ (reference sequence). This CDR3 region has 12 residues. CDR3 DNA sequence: TGTGCCAGCAGCGGCCGTCTGCACGAGCAGTACTTC. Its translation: CASSGRLHEQYF.

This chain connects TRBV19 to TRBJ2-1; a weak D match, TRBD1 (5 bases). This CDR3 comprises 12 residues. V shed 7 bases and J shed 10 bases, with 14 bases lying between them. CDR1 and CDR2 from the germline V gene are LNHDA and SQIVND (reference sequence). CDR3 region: CASTVSPGEQFF. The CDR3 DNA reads TGTGCCAGTACCGTAAGCCCAGGGGAGCAGTTCTTC.

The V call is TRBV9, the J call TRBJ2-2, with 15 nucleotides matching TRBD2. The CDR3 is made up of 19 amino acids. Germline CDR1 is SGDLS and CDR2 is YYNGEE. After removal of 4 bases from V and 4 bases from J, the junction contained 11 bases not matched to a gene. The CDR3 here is CASSISGTSGRIPTGELFF. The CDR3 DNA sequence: TGTGCCAGCAGCATATCCGGGACTAGCGGGAGGATCCCCACCGGGGAGCTGTTTTTT.

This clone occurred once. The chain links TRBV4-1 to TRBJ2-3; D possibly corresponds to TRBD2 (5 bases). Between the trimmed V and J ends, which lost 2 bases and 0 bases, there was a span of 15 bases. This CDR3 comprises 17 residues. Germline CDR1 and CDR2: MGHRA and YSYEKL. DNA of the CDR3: TGCGCCAGCAGCCAATACGAAGCGGTCCTTAGCACAGATACGCAGTATTTT. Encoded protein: CASSQYEAVLSTDTQYF.

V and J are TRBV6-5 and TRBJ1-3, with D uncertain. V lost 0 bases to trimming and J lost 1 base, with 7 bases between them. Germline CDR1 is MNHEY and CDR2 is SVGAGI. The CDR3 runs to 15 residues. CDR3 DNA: TGTGCCAGCAGTTACTCGACGGGGTCTGGAAACACCATATATTTT. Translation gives CASSYSTGSGNTIYF.

For the CDR3, the DNA is TGTGCCAGCTCACCAGTCCTAGCGGGAGGGAATGAGCAGTTCTTC. It specifies CASSPVLAGGNEQFF. The chain uses TRBV18 and TRBJ2-1; TRBD2 aligns across 12 bases. V lost 2 bases and J lost 7; bases outside the gene matches: 3. The CDR3 contains 15 residues. Germline V gene lookup returns CDR1 KGHSH and CDR2 LQKENI.

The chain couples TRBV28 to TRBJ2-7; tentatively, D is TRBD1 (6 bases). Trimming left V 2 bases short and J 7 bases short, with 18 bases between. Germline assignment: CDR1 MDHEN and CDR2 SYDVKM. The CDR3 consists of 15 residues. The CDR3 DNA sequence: TGTGCCAGCAGTTTACAGACAGGAGCTTCTCTTGAGCAGTACTTC. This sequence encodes CASSLQTGASLEQYF.

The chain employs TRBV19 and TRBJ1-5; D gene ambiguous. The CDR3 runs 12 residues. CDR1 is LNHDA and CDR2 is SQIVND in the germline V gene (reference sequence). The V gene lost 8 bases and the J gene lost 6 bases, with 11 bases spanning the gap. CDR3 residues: CASRSSGQPQHF. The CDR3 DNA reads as TGTGCCAGTCGGTCTTCCGGTCAGCCCCAGCATTTT.